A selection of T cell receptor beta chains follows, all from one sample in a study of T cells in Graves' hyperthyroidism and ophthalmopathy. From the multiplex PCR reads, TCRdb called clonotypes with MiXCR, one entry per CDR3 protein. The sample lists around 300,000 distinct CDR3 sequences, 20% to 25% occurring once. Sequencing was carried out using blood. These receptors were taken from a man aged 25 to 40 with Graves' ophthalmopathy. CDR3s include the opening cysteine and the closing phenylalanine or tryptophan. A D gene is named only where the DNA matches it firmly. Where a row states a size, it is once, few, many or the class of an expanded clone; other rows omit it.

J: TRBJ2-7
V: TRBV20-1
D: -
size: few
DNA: TGCAGTGCTAGAGGGCAGGACGAAACCTACGAGCAGTACTTC
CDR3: CSARGQDETYEQYF

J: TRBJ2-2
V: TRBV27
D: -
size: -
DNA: TGTGCCAGCAGTTTATCCCGTGTAGCGGCTGGGGAGCTGTTTTTT
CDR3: CASSLSRVAAGELFF

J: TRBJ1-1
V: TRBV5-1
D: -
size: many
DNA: TGCGCCAGCAGCCCATCTCAGCGACAGCGCGCTGAAGCTTTCTTT
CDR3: CASSPSQRQRAEAFF

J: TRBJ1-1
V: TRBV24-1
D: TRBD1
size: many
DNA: TGTGCCACCAGTGATTTGAGACAGGGCATGAACACTGAAGCTTTCTTT
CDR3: CATSDLRQGMNTEAFF

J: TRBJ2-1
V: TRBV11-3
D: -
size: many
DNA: TGTGCCAGCAGCCTGGGGGGGGCGGGTGGCAATGAGCAGTTCTTC
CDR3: CASSLGGAGGNEQFF

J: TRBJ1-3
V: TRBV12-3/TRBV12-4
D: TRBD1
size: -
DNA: TGTGCCAGCAGACCTCAGGGGGCGGCCTCTGGAAACACCATATATTTT
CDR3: CASRPQGAASGNTIYF

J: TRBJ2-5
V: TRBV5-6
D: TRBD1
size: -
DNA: TGTGCCAGCAGCTTACCCCGGGACAGGCAAGAGACCCAGTACTTC
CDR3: CASSLPRDRQETQYF

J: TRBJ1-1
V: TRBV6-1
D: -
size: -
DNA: TGTGCCAGCAGGCAAGCCCGGGGCTACACTGAAGCTTTCTTT
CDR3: CASRQARGYTEAFF

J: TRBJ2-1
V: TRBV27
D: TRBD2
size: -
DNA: TGTGCCAGCGGTGTAGCGGGTTTATACAATGAGCAGTTCTTC
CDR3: CASGVAGLYNEQFF

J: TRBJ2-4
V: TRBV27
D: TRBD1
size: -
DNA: TGTGCCAGCAGTTCGGACAGGGGTGGGTCGCGGGGGGCCAAAAACATTCAGTACTTC
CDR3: CASSSDRGGSRGAKNIQYF

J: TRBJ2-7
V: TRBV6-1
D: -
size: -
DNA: TGTGCCAGCAGTTCTGCGCAGAGACACTACGAGCAGTACTTC
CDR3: CASSSAQRHYEQYF

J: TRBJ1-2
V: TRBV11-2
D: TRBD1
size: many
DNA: TGTGCCAGCAGCCGCGACAGGGAAGGATCTGGCTACACCTTC
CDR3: CASSRDREGSGYTF

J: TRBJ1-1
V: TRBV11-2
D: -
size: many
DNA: TGTGCCAGCAGCCCTAGGTCGGCGGGCACTGAAGCTTTCTTT
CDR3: CASSPRSAGTEAFF

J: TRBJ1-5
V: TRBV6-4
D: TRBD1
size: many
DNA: TGTGCCAACAGCCACGGACAGGGGAATCAGCCCCAGCATTTT
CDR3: CANSHGQGNQPQHF

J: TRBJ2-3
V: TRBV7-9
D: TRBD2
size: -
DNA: TGTGCCAGCAGTTCATCAATATCATGGCGGGAGCGCGTCGATACGCAGTATTTT
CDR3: CASSSSISWRERVDTQYF

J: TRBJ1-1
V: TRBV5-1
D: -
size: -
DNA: TGCGCCAGCAGCTTGGAGGGACATCAGAACACTGAAGCTTTCTTT
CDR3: CASSLEGHQNTEAFF

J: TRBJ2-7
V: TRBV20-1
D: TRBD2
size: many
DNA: TGCAGTGCTAGAAGCCAGCGGGGGAGCTACGAGCAGTACTTC
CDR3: CSARSQRGSYEQYF

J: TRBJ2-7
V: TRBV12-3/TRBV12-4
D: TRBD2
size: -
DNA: TGTGCCAGCAGTTTCCTGACTAGCGGGAGCCACGAGCAGTACTTC
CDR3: CASSFLTSGSHEQYF

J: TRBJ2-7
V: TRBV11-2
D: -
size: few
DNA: TGTGCCAGCAGCTCTGGACTTCTCCTAGCGAACTACGAGCAGTACTTC
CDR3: CASSSGLLLANYEQYF

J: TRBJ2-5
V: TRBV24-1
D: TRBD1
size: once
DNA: TGTGCCACCAGTGATCCGGACAGGTACCAAGAGACCCAGTACTTC
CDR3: CATSDPDRYQETQYF

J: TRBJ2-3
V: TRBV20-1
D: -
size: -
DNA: TGCAGTGCTAGAGATTCGGCTGATACGCAGTATTTT
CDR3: CSARDSADTQYF

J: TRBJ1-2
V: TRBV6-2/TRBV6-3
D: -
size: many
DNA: TGTGCCAGCAGTAATGACAGACGGCGGGGCTACACCTTC
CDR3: CASSNDRRRGYTF

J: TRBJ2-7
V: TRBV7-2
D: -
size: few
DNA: TGTGCCAGCAGCATAGCTCAGTACGAGCAGTACTTC
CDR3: CASSIAQYEQYF

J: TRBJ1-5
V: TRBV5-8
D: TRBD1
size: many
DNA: TGTGCCAGCAGACCCACAGGGGTGGGACAAAGCAATCAGCCCCAGCATTTT
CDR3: CASRPTGVGQSNQPQHF

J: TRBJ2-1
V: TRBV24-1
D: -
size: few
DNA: TGTGCCACCAGTGACCAACAACTCTCCGACAGAAACTCCTACAATGAGCAGTTCTTC
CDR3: CATSDQQLSDRNSYNEQFF

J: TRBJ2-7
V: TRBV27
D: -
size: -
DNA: TGTGCCAGCAGTTTCCGACAGGACTACGGGTACGAGCAGTACTTC
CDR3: CASSFRQDYGYEQYF

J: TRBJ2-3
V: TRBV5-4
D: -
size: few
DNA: TGTGCCAGCAGCTTCTACAGGGGAGGAGATACGCAGTATTTT
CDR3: CASSFYRGGDTQYF

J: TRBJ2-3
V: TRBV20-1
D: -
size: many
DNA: TGCAGTGCGGGGACGGGAGGCACAGATACGCAGTATTTT
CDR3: CSAGTGGTDTQYF

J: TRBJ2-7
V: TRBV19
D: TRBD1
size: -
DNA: TGTGCCAGTAGTATCGGGGGCCTCAGGACAGGGAGCCACGAGCAGTACTTC
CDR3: CASSIGGLRTGSHEQYF

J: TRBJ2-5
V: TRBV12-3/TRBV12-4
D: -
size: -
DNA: TGTGCCAGCAGTTTATTCGTCCGGGAGACCCAGTACTTC
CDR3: CASSLFVRETQYF

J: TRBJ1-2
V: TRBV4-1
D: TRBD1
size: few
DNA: TGCGCCAGCAGCCCGACAGGGGGAATCTATGGCTACACCTTC
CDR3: CASSPTGGIYGYTF

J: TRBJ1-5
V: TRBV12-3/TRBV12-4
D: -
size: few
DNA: TGTGCCAGCAGTTTAGGACGGGGGGGTGGCAATCAGCCCCAGCATTTT
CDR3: CASSLGRGGGNQPQHF

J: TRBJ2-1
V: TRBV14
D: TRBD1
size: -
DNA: TGTGCCAGTAGCCAACGGGGACAGGGTAGCAATGAGCAGTTCTTC
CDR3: CASSQRGQGSNEQFF

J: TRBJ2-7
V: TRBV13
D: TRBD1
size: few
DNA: TGTGCCAGCAGCAGGACAGGCGTACCCTACGAGCAGTACTTC
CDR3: CASSRTGVPYEQYF

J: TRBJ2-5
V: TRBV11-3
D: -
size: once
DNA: TGTGCCAGCAGCACGGGGGACAGAACCCAAGAGACCCGGTACTTC
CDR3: CASSTGDRTQETRYF

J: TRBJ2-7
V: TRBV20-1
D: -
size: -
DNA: TGCAGTGCAGAACCGGGTAACCTTCCCGAGCAGTACTTC
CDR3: CSAEPGNLPEQYF

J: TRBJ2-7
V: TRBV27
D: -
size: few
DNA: TGTGCCAGCAGTCAAATGGGGGCCAGGAGCTCCTACGAGCAGTACTTC
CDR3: CASSQMGARSSYEQYF

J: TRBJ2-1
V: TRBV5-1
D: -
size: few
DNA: TGCGCCAGCAGCTTTAGCGAAAGCTCCTACAATGAGCAGTTCTTC
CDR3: CASSFSESSYNEQFF

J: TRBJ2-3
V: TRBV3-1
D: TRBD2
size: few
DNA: TGTGCCAGCAGACAAGCTAGCGGGGTGGATACGCAGTATTTT
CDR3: CASRQASGVDTQYF

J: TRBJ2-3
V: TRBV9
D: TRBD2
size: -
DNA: TGTGCCAGCAGCGTTGCTCGTGCTAGCGGGAACACAGATACGCAGTATTTT
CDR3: CASSVARASGNTDTQYF

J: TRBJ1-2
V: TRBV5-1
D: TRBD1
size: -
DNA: TGCGCCAGCAGCTTGGGGACAGGGGGGAATGGCTACACCTTC
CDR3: CASSLGTGGNGYTF